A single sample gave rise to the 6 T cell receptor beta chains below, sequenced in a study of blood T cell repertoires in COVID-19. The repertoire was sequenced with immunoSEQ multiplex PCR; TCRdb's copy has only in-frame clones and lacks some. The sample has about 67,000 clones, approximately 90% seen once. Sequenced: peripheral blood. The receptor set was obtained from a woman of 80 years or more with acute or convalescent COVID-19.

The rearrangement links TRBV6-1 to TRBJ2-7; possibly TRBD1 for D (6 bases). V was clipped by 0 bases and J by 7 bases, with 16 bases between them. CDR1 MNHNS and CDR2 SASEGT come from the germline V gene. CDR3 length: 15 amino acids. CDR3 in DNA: TGTGCCAGCAGTGAAGCGATGGGACACCGCGGAGAGCAGTACTTC. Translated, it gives CASSEAMGHRGEQYF.

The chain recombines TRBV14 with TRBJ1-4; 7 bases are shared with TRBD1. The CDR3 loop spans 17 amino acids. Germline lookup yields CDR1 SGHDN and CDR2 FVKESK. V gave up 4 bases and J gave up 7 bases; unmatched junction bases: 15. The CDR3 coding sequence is TGTGCCAGCAGCCGATTAGGGACAGCCAACCTCGGTGAAAAACTGTTTTTT. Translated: CASSRLGTANLGEKLFF.

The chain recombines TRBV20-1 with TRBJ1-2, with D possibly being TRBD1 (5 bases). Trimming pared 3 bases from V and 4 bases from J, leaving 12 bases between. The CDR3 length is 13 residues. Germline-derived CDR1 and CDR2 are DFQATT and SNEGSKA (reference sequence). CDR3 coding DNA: TGCAGTGCTAGTTCCCAGGGTGGCTATGGCTACACCTTC. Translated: CSASSQGGYGYTF.

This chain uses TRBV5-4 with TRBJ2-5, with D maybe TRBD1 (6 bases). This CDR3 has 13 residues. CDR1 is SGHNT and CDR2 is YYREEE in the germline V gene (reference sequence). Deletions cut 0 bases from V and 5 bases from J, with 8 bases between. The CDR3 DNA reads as TGTGCCAGCAGCTTGGGGACAGTGGAGACCCAGTACTTC. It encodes CASSLGTVETQYF.

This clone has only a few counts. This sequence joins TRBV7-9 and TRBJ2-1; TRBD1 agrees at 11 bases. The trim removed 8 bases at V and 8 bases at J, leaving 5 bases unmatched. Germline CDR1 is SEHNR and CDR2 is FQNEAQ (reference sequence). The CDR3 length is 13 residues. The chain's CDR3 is CASPGDRGDEQFF. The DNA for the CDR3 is TGTGCCAGCCCCGGGGACAGGGGGGATGAGCAGTTCTTC.

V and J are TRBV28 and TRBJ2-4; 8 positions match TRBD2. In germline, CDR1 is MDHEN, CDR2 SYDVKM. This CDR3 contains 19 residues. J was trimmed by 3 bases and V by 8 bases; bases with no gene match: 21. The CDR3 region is CASRLAGLASNEGKNIQYF. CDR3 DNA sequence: TGTGCCAGCCGTCTCGCTGGACTAGCCTCGAACGAAGGCAAAAACATTCAGTACTTC.